One sample yielded the 27 T cell receptor beta chains listed below, sequenced in a study of shared clonotypes between healthy human individuals. Some clones are missing from TCRdb's copy, which holds only in-frame ones; the method was immunoSEQ multiplex PCR. Among more than 2,000,000 clones listed, more than 85% were seen once. Material for sequencing was naive CD4+ T cells from PBMCs. Subset given: CD45RA+ positively selected. These receptors were collected from a man aged 18 to 29 in good health. Some clones in this sample may be carry-over from other donors' samples.

V is TRBV6-6 and J is TRBJ2-7; 8 bases are shared with TRBD1. Unmatched junction bases numbered 11, after V lost 7 bases and J lost 6 bases. CDR1 MNHNY and CDR2 SVGAGI come from the germline V gene (reference sequence). The CDR3 spans 14 residues. In DNA form, the CDR3 reads TGTGCCAGCACCTCGGGACAGGTCAAAGGCGAGCAGTACTTC. Its protein product is CASTSGQVKGEQYF.

Of note for this clone: This sample also contains other DNA sequences that code for the same CDR3. The genes are TRBV28 and TRBJ2-7; perhaps TRBD1 as D (6 bases). This CDR3 contains 14 residues. Germline loops: CDR1 MDHEN, CDR2 SYDVKM. Between the trimmed V and J ends, which lost 5 bases and 3 bases, there was a span of 14 bases. The CDR3 nucleotides are TGTGCCAGCAGTCCCACTGGGGGCATCTACGAGCAGTACTTC. This codes for CASSPTGGIYEQYF.

V and J are TRBV18 and TRBJ2-7, with D possibly TRBD1 on 5 matching bases. Trimming removed 3 bases from V and 6 bases from J, with 18 bases in between. This CDR3 comprises 15 residues. Germline values: CDR1 KGHSH, CDR2 LQKENI. The CDR3 sequence is CASSPGPSTGAEQYF. CDR3 DNA sequence: TGTGCCAGCTCACCTGGACCCTCTACTGGGGCCGAGCAGTACTTC.

The CDR3 nucleotides are TGTGCCAGCAGCCCGCCAGCTAGCGGCAACACCGGGGAGCTGTTTTTT. Translated: CASSPPASGNTGELFF. The rearrangement uses TRBV9 and TRBJ2-2, with 7 bases that match TRBD2. The CDR3 is 16 amino acids. Germline CDR1 and CDR2: SGDLS and YYNGEE. The trim removed 4 bases at V and 2 bases at J, leaving 8 bases unmatched. Complete variable domain (other parts from reference TRBV9 and TRBJ2-2): DSGVTQTPKHLITATGQRVTLRCSPRSGDLSVYWYQQSLDQGLQFLIQYYNGEERAKGNILERFSAQQFPDLHSELNLSSLELGDSALYFCASSPPASGNTGELFFGEGSRLTVL.

J is TRBJ2-3 and V is TRBV11-2; 10 bases map to TRBD2. V was clipped by 5 bases and J by 3 bases; unmatched bases: 8. CDR3 size: 16 residues. Germline CDR1 SGHAT, CDR2 FQNNGV. Here the CDR3 reads CASSPFETSGTDTQYF. For the CDR3, the DNA is TGTGCCAGCAGCCCCTTCGAGACTAGCGGGACAGATACGCAGTATTTT.

This chain links TRBV28 with TRBJ2-1; tentatively, D is TRBD2 (6 bases). CDR3 length: 16 residues. V was trimmed by 3 bases and J by 0 bases, leaving 12 bases between them. Per germline, CDR1 MDHEN and CDR2 SYDVKM. CDR3 in DNA: TGTGCCAGCAGTTTCGGGACTGCACTCTCCTACAATGAGCAGTTCTTC. Its protein is CASSFGTALSYNEQFF.

The J gene is TRBJ2-5, the V gene TRBV6-6; D is perhaps TRBD1 (7 bases). CDR3 length: 14 residues. The germline V and J ends were trimmed by 6 bases and 5 bases, with 16 bases remaining between them. Per germline, CDR1 MNHNY and CDR2 SVGAGI (reference sequence). The chain's CDR3 is CASRFGGGGETQYF. The DNA of the CDR3 is TGTGCCAGCAGATTCGGAGGGGGCGGCGAGACCCAGTACTTC.

With respect to this clone: Other DNA sequences in this specimen translate into the identical CDR3. DNA of the CDR3: TGTGCCAGCAGCTTACGGGACAGGGCCTACGAGCAGTACTTC. Residues: CASSLRDRAYEQYF. The chain carries TRBV11-2 and TRBJ2-7; 9 positions agree with TRBD1. The CDR3 has 14 residues. Germline CDR1 and CDR2: SGHAT and FQNNGV. V gave up 2 bases and J gave up 2 bases; unmatched junction bases: 1.

The chain is built from TRBV7-8 and TRBJ2-1; 13 nucleotides align to TRBD2. CDR3 length: 17 amino acids. Trimming at V came to 0 bases and at J to 8 bases, leaving 7 bases not matched to a gene. Germline CDR1 reads SGHVS; CDR2 reads FQNEAQ. The DNA of the CDR3 is TGTGCCAGCAGCTTAGCGCCTGGGGGACTAGCGGGATATGAGCAGTTCTTC. This sequence encodes CASSLAPGGLAGYEQFF.

The chain employs TRBV21-1 and TRBJ2-4. TRBV21-1 corresponds to a pseudogene. The CDR3 runs 17 residues. Here the CDR3 DNA reads TGTGCCAGCAGCAAACTGGGGACGGGGCTAGCCAAAAACATTCAGTACTTC. Protein: CASSKLGTGLAKNIQYF.

This sequence joins TRBV6-4 and TRBJ2-1; D gene unclear. Trimming left V 5 bases short and J 2 bases short, with 10 bases between. Germline V CDR1 and CDR2: MRHNA, SNTAGT. The CDR3 has 14 residues. The CDR3 DNA follows: TGTGCCAGCAGTCCGTCCTCGACCTACAATGAGCAGTTCTTC. It codes for CASSPSSTYNEQFF.

With respect to this clone: This sample also contains other DNA sequences that code for the same CDR3. V and J are TRBV27 and TRBJ2-5; either TRBD1 or TRBD2 may supply D (6 bases each). The CDR3 has 15 amino acids. Germline loops: CDR1 MNHEY, CDR2 SMNVEV (reference sequence). V was pared by 3 bases and J by 1 base, with 12 bases between. DNA of the CDR3: TGTGCCAGCAGTTTCCGGGGGCGGGCCCAAGAGACCCAGTACTTC. Its translation is CASSFRGRAQETQYF.

This chain uses TRBV5-6 with TRBJ2-3, with 10 nucleotides matching TRBD2. V dropped 2 bases and J dropped 3; count of bases not matched to a gene: 6. The CDR3 is made up of 16 amino acids. In germline, CDR1 is SGHDT, CDR2 YYEEEE. CDR3 in DNA: TGTGCCAGCAGCTTCAATCTAGCGGGAGATACAGATACGCAGTATTTT. This gives the protein CASSFNLAGDTDTQYF.

The V gene is TRBV28, the J gene TRBJ1-1; D remains ambiguous. CDR3 length: 10 amino acids. CDR1 MDHEN and CDR2 SYDVKM come from the germline V gene. The V gene lost 4 bases and the J gene lost 11 bases, with 8 bases spanning the gap. CDR3 coding DNA: TGTGCCAGCAGTTCGGGATCGGCTTTCTTT. Amino acids: CASSSGSAFF.

V is TRBV5-1 and J is TRBJ2-1; TRBD2 aligns across 11 bases. The CDR3 has 15 residues. Per the germline V gene, CDR1 is SGHRS and CDR2 is YFSETQ. V was pared by 4 bases and J by 3 bases, with 3 bases of the junction left unmatched. The CDR3 is CASSTTSGDYNEQFF. The CDR3 nucleotides read TGCGCCAGCAGCACGACTAGCGGGGACTACAATGAGCAGTTCTTC.

V is TRBV7-3 and J is TRBJ2-2; D is unresolved. Trimming stripped 5 bases from V and 6 bases from J, with 13 bases between. CDR3 length: 14 residues. Germline CDR1 and CDR2: SGHTA and FQGTGA. The CDR3 spells CASSENSYPGELFF. CDR3 nucleotide sequence: TGTGCCAGCAGCGAGAATTCCTATCCCGGGGAGCTGTTTTTT.

The J gene is TRBJ2-3, the V gene TRBV7-3; 9 nucleotides align to TRBD1. Losses at the gene ends were 5 bases for V and 1 base for J; bases not matched to a gene: 7. The CDR3 is 16 amino acids. Germline loops: CDR1 SGHTA, CDR2 FQGTGA. The CDR3 DNA sequence: TGTGCCAGCAGCCCAGGGACAGGGACAGGCACAGATACGCAGTATTTT. It encodes CASSPGTGTGTDTQYF. Together with reference TRBV7-3 and TRBJ2-3, the CDR3 gives the full variable domain: GAGVSQTPSNKVTEKGKYVELRCDPISGHTALYWYRQSLGQGPEFLIYFQGTGAADDSGLPNDRFFAVRPEGSVSTLKIQRTERGDSAVYLCASSPGTGTGTDTQYFGPGTRLTVL.

The chain recombines TRBV7-2 with TRBJ2-3; 9 bases fit TRBD2. Trimming removed 5 bases from V and 4 bases from J; junction bases left unmatched: 7. This CDR3 has 15 residues. Per the germline V gene, CDR1 is SGHTA and CDR2 is FQGNSA. The CDR3 nucleotides are TGTGCCAGCAGCCGGGGGGCTAGCGGGGCAGATACGCAGTATTTT. Translated: CASSRGASGADTQYF.

This clone was counted a single time. The chain employs TRBV29-1 and TRBJ1-1; D is possibly TRBD1 (5 bases). The CDR3 totals 14 residues. Germline assignment: CDR1 SQVTM and CDR2 ANQGSEA. V was cut by 6 bases and J by 2 bases, with 16 bases left in between. The CDR3 is CSVVVRGHNTEAFF. CDR3 nucleotide sequence: TGCAGCGTCGTCGTTCGAGGACATAACACTGAAGCTTTCTTT. The variable domain in full, completed from reference TRBV29-1 and TRBJ1-1, reads SAVISQKPSRDICQRGTSLTIQCQVDSQVTMMFWYRQQPGQSLTLIATANQGSEATYESGFVIDKFPISRPNLTFSTLTVSNMSPEDSSIYLCSVVVRGHNTEAFFGQGTRLTVV.

The chain recombines TRBV5-6 with TRBJ2-7; perhaps TRBD2 as D (6 bases). CDR3 size: 15 residues. With 4 bases removed from V and 3 bases from J, the gap between germline ends came to 17 bases. Germline V lookup: CDR1 SGHDT, CDR2 YYEEEE. CDR3 sequence (DNA): TGTGCCAGCAGCCCGAGTGCCCGGGGGAGCTACGAGCAGTACTTC. This encodes CASSPSARGSYEQYF.

This chain links TRBV14 with TRBJ2-5, with D perhaps matching TRBD2 (6 bases). The CDR3 contains 15 residues. Germline CDR1 SGHDN, CDR2 FVKESK. V was cut by 5 bases and J by 5 bases, with 18 bases left in between. The CDR3 sequence: CASSVSRRGTETQYF. Here the CDR3 DNA reads TGTGCCAGCAGCGTCTCTCGGCGGGGAACGGAGACCCAGTACTTC.

The V call is TRBV5-1, the J call TRBJ2-4, with TRBD2 as a possible D gene (5 bases). The CDR3 sequence is 17 residues long. Trimming left V 0 bases short and J 1 base short, with 14 bases between. Germline-derived CDR1 and CDR2 are SGHRS and YFSETQ. The CDR3 protein is CASSLEVHPGAKNIQYF. In DNA form, the CDR3 reads TGCGCCAGCAGCTTGGAAGTCCACCCGGGGGCCAAAAACATTCAGTACTTC.

This clone appeared once. This chain connects TRBV25-1 to TRBJ1-1; D is uncertain. Per the germline V gene, CDR1 is MGHDK and CDR2 is SYGVNS. The length of the CDR3 is 13 residues. V was trimmed by 2 bases and J by 10 bases, leaving 14 bases between them. CDR3 in DNA: TGTGCCAGCAGTGAAGAGAGAGGGCTATCAGCTTTCTTT. Its translation is CASSEERGLSAFF.

The chain links TRBV5-1 to TRBJ1-1; TRBD1 matches 8 bases. V was pared by 4 bases and J by 6 bases, with 8 bases of the junction left unmatched. The CDR3 is 14 amino acids. Germline V gene data show CDR1 as SGHRS and CDR2 as YFSETQ. CDR3 sequence reads: CASSPRTGIAEAFF. The CDR3 DNA follows: TGCGCCAGCAGCCCCCGGACAGGGATAGCTGAAGCTTTCTTT.

This rearrangement joins TRBV5-1 to TRBJ2-1; 7 bases line up with TRBD2. Trimming removed 2 bases from V and 2 bases from J; junction bases left unmatched: 4. The CDR3 is 15 residues long. Germline values: CDR1 SGHRS, CDR2 YFSETQ. In DNA form, the CDR3 reads TGCGCCAGCAGCTTTCGAGCGGGAACCTACAATGAGCAGTTCTTC. It is translated as CASSFRAGTYNEQFF.

The chain couples TRBV14 to TRBJ1-2, with D possibly being TRBD1 (6 bases). Germline values: CDR1 SGHDN, CDR2 FVKESK. The CDR3 loop spans 15 amino acids. Trimming removed 6 bases at V and 0 bases at J, with 14 bases between. The CDR3 DNA follows: TGTGCCAGCAGGCCCCGGGACAAAGCTAACTATGGCTACACCTTC. Translation gives CASRPRDKANYGYTF.

This clone occurred once. The chain links TRBV5-1 to TRBJ2-5; either TRBD1 or TRBD2 may supply D (5 bases each). Germline V gene data show CDR1 as SGHRS and CDR2 as YFSETQ. The ends were cut back, 0 bases at V and 4 bases at J, with 16 bases in the middle. This CDR3 is built from 16 residues. Written as DNA, the CDR3 is TGCGCCAGCAGCTTGGGGGATCTTGAGAGGGGAGAGACCCAGTACTTC. This translates into CASSLGDLERGETQYF.